The rows below give T cell receptor beta chains drawn from one sample of a study of Ad26.COV2.S vaccination and SARS-CoV-2 variants. Assay used: immunoSEQ multiplex PCR; TCRdb lists only in-frame clones, some missing. The table lists about 350,000 clones, around 84% of them singletons. The sequenced sample was peripheral blood, obtained in a trial of Ad26.COV2.S vaccine versus placebo. Source of these receptors: a person between 18 and 65 years old who received the Ad26.COV2.S COVID-19 vaccine or a placebo. The CDR3 runs from the conserved cysteine through the conserved F or W. The order of the fields is clone size, J gene, V gene, D gene, CDR3 protein, CDR3 DNA. D genes are given only for firm matches. Size values are once, few and many counts, or a class for expanded clones, and some rows have none.

once,TRBJ2-3,TRBV2,.,CASSVLRTDTQYF,TGTGCCAGCAGTGTGCTCAGGACAGATACGCAGTATTTT
.,TRBJ2-7,TRBV27,.,CASSLRRGPYEQYF,TGTGCCAGCAGTTTACGTAGGGGCCCCTACGAGCAGTACTTC
.,TRBJ1-1,TRBV3-1/TRBV3-2,.,CASSHRQIDNTEAFF,TGTGCCAGCAGCCACAGACAGATCGATAACACTGAAGCTTTCTTT
.,TRBJ1-2,TRBV5-1,.,CASSLDLKGSGGYTF,TGCGCCAGCAGCTTGGATTTGAAGGGTTCGGGGGGCTACACCTTC
.,TRBJ2-5,TRBV7-2,TRBD2,CASSSSAGTRQETQYF,TGTGCCAGCAGCTCTTCCGCCGGGACTAGACAAGAGACCCAGTACTTC
.,TRBJ1-2,TRBV7-2,.,CASSLGGGYTF,TGTGCCAGCAGCTTGGGGGGCGGCTACACCTTC
.,TRBJ2-1,TRBV7-9,TRBD1,CASSAGQGPSYNEQFF,TGTGCCAGCAGCGCCGGACAGGGCCCTTCCTACAATGAGCAGTTCTTC
.,TRBJ1-2,TRBV12-5,.,CASGLGQSYGYTF,TGTGCTAGTGGTTTGGGCCAGTCTTATGGCTACACCTTC
.,TRBJ2-2,TRBV5-6,TRBD1,CASSPGTGSGRRTGELFF,TGTGCCAGCAGCCCCGGGACAGGATCAGGCCGGCGCACCGGGGAGCTGTTTTTT
.,TRBJ2-7,TRBV11-2,.,CASSYTGQYSYEQYF,TGTGCCAGCAGCTACACGGGACAATACTCCTACGAGCAGTACTTC
.,TRBJ1-5,TRBV18,.,CASSPGDVRSNQPQHF,TGTGCCAGCTCACCCGGGGATGTCAGATCCAATCAGCCCCAGCATTTT
.,TRBJ2-7,TRBV7-8,.,CASSLSSLYEQYF,TGTGCCAGCAGCTTATCTAGCCTCTACGAGCAGTACTTC
once,TRBJ1-5,TRBV27,TRBD1,CASRLAGQGDSSNQPQHF,TGTGCCAGCAGACTAGCGGGACAGGGGGATAGTAGCAATCAGCCCCAGCATTTT
many,TRBJ1-3,TRBV19,.,CASSGRGHSGNTIYF,TGTGCCAGTTCGGGCAGGGGCCACTCTGGAAACACCATATATTTT
.,TRBJ1-4,TRBV11-2,TRBD1,CASSFSGTGTFF,TGTGCCAGCAGCTTTAGCGGGACAGGAACATTTTTT
.,TRBJ1-1,TRBV18,.,CASSPNTANTEAFF,TGTGCCAGCTCACCGAACACAGCGAACACTGAAGCTTTCTTT
.,TRBJ2-2,TRBV5-1,.,CASSRKPGDTGELFF,TGCGCCAGCAGCCGTAAGCCAGGGGACACCGGGGAGCTGTTTTTT
.,TRBJ1-4,TRBV6-6,.,CASSYSGGVGEKLFF,TGTGCCAGCAGTTACTCAGGAGGGGTGGGGGAAAAACTGTTTTTT
.,TRBJ1-2,TRBV6-5,.,CASTRGGGYTF,TGTGCCAGCACTCGGGGGGGTGGCTACACCTTC
.,TRBJ2-1,TRBV10-3,.,CAINFEFSYNEQFF,TGTGCCATCAATTTCGAATTTTCCTACAATGAGCAGTTCTTC
.,TRBJ2-1,TRBV28,.,CASSLFSYNEQFF,TGTGCCAGCAGTTTATTTTCGTACAATGAGCAGTTCTTC
.,TRBJ2-7,TRBV24-1,TRBD1,CATSDYEIRDRRTYEQYF,TGTGCCACCAGTGACTACGAGATCCGGGACAGGAGAACCTACGAGCAGTACTTC
.,TRBJ1-6,TRBV19,.,CASSRTREGSSYNSPLHF,TGTGCCAGTAGTCGAACGCGGGAGGGTAGCTCCTATAATTCACCCCTCCACTTT
.,TRBJ2-2,TRBV5-5,TRBD2,CASSFPGGTSGLGELFF,TGTGCCAGCAGCTTTCCCGGCGGGACTAGCGGGTTAGGGGAGCTGTTTTTT
.,TRBJ1-5,TRBV6-2/TRBV6-3,.,CASSRGGPYQPQHF,TGTGCCAGCAGTCGGGGGGGGCCCTATCAGCCCCAGCATTTT
.,TRBJ2-5,TRBV14,TRBD1,CASSQNDRGLVQETQYF,TGTGCCAGCAGCCAAAATGACAGGGGGTTAGTTCAAGAGACCCAGTACTTC
.,TRBJ2-5,TRBV11-3,.,CASSLQGQETQYF,TGTGCCAGCAGCCTACAGGGCCAAGAGACCCAGTACTTC
.,TRBJ2-2,TRBV5-1,TRBD2,CASSRTRNTGELFF,TGCGCCAGCAGCCGGACTAGGAACACCGGGGAGCTGTTTTTT
.,TRBJ2-7,TRBV6-5,TRBD1,CASSYDRGFYEQYF,TGTGCCAGCAGTTACGACAGGGGATTTTACGAGCAGTACTTC
.,TRBJ1-1,TRBV9,.,CASTPSGGGATEAFF,TGTGCCAGCACCCCGTCGGGGGGAGGTGCCACTGAAGCTTTCTTT
.,TRBJ2-6,TRBV6-5,.,CASSLRTGANVLTF,TGTGCCAGCAGCCTGCGGACTGGGGCCAACGTCCTGACTTTC
.,TRBJ1-3,TRBV7-8,TRBD1,CASSYGQGAVSGNTIYF,TGTGCCAGCAGCTACGGACAGGGGGCAGTATCTGGAAACACCATATATTTT
.,TRBJ1-5,TRBV28,TRBD1,CASAGTDRGTQPQHF,TGTGCCAGCGCAGGGACCGACAGGGGAACGCAGCCCCAGCATTTT
.,TRBJ2-2,TRBV6-2/TRBV6-3,.,CASSYSVSRNTGELFF,TGTGCCAGCAGTTATTCTGTGAGCAGGAACACCGGGGAGCTGTTTTTT
once,TRBJ2-7,TRBV3-1/TRBV3-2,.,CASSPFEEDEQYF,TGTGCCAGCAGCCCTTTCGAGGAGGACGAGCAGTACTTC
.,TRBJ2-1,TRBV19,TRBD2,CASSTPWTSAINEQFF,TGTGCCAGTAGTACCCCTTGGACTAGCGCCATCAATGAGCAGTTCTTC
.,TRBJ2-7,TRBV21-1,.,CASSKRRTALSYEQYF,TGTGCCAGCAGCAAACGAAGGACAGCTCTCTCCTACGAGCAGTACTTC